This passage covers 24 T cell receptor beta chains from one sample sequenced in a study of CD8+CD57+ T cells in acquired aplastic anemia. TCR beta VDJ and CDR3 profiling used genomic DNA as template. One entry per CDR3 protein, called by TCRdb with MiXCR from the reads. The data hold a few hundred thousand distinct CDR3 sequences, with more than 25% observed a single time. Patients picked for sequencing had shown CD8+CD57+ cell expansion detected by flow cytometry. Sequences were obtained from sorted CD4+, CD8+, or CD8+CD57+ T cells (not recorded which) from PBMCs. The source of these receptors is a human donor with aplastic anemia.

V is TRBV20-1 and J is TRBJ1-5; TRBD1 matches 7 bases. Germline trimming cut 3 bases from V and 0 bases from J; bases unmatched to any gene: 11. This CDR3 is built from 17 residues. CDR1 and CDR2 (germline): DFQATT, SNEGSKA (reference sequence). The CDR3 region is CSARPSRGSYSNQPQHF. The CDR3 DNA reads TGCAGTGCTAGGCCGAGCAGGGGGAGCTATAGCAATCAGCCCCAGCATTTT.

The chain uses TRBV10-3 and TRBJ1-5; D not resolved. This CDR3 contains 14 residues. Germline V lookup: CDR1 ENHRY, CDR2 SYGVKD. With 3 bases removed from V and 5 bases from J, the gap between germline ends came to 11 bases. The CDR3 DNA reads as TGTGCCATCAGTGACCGGGGATGGGATCAGCCCCAGCATTTT. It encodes CAISDRGWDQPQHF.

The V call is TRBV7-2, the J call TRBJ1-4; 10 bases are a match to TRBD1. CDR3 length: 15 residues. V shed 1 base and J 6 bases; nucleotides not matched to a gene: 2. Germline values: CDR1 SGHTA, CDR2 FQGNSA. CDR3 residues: CASSLVGTGDEKLFF. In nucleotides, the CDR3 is TGTGCCAGCAGCTTAGTGGGGACAGGGGATGAAAAACTGTTTTTT.

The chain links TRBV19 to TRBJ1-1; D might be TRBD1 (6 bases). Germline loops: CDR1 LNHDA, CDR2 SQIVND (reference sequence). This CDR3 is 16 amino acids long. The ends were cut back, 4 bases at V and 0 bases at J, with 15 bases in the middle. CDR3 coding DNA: TGTGCCAGTAGTACTCAGACAGGACGTATGAACACTGAAGCTTTCTTT. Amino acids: CASSTQTGRMNTEAFF.

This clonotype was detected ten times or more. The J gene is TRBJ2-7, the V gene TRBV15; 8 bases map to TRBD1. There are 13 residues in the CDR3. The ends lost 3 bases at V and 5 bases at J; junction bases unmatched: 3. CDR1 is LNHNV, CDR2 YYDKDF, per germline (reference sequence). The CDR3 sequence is CATSRDRANEQYF. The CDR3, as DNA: TGTGCCACCAGCAGGGACAGGGCTAACGAGCAGTACTTC.

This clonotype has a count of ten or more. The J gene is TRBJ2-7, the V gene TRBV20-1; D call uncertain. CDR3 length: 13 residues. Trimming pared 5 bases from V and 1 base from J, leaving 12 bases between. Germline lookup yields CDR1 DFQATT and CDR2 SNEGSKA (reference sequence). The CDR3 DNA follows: TGCAGTGCTCCGGACGGACGATCCTACGAGCAGTACTTC. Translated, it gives CSAPDGRSYEQYF.

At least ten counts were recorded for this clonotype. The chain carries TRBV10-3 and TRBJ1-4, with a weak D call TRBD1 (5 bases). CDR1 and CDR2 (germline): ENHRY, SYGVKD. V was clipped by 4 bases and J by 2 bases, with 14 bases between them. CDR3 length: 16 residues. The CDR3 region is CAISAGGTPTNEKLFF. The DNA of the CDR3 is TGTGCCATCAGTGCCGGGGGGACCCCCACTAATGAAAAACTGTTTTTT.

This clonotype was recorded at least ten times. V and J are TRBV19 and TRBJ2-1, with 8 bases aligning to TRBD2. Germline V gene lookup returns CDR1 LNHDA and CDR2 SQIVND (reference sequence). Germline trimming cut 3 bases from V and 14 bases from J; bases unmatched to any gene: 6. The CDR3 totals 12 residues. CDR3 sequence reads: CASSIPGREEFF. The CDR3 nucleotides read TGTGCCAGTAGTATTCCCGGGAGGGAAGAGTTCTTC. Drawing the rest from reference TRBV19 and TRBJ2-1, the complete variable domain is DGGITQSPKYLFRKEGQNVTLSCEQNLNHDAMYWYRQDPGQGLRLIYYSQIVNDFQKGDIAEGYSVSREKKESFPLTVTSAQKNPTAFYLCASSIPGREEFFGPGTRLTVL.

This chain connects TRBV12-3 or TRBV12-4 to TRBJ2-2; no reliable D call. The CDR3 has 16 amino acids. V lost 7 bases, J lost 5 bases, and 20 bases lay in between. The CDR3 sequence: CASTLNPGGRTGELFF. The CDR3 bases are TGTGCCAGCACCCTCAACCCAGGTGGTCGGACCGGGGAGCTGTTTTTT.

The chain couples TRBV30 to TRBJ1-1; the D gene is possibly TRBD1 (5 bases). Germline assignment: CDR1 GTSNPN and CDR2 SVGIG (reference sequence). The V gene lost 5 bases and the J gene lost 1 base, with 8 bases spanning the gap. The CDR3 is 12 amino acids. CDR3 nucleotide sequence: TGTGCCTGGCAAGACAGGAACACTGAAGCTTTCTTT. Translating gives CAWQDRNTEAFF.

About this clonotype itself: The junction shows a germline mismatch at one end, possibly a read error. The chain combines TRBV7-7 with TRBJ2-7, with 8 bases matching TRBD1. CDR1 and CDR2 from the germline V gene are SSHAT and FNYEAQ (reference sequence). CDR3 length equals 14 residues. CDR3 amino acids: CASSVGQGTYEQYF. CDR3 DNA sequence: TGTGCTAGCAGCGTAGGACAGGGAACCTACGAGCAGTACTTC. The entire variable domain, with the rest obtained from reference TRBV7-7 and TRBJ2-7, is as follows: GAGVSQSPRYKVTKRGQDVTLRCDPISSHATLYWYQQALGQGPEFLTYFNYEAQPDKSGLPSDRFSAERPEGSISTLTIQRTEQRDSAMYRCASSVGQGTYEQYFGPGTRLTVT.

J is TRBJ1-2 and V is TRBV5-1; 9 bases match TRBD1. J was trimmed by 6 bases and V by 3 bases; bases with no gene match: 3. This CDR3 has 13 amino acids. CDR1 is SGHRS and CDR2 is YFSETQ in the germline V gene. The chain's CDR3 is CASSWTGVHGYTF. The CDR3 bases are TGCGCCAGCAGCTGGACAGGGGTTCATGGCTACACCTTC.

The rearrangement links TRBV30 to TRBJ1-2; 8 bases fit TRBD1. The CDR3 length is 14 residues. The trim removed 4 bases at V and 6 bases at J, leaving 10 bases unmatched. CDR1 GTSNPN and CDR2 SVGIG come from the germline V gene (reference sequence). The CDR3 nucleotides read TGTGCCTGGACTGTGGGCCAGGGGGCGGATGGCTACACCTTC. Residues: CAWTVGQGADGYTF.

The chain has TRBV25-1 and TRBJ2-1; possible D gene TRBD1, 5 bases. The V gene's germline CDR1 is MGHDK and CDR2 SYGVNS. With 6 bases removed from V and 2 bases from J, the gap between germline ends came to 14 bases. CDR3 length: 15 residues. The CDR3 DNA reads TGTGCCAGCAGCCCAAAGGGGCTACCCTACAATGAGCAGTTCTTC. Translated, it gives CASSPKGLPYNEQFF.

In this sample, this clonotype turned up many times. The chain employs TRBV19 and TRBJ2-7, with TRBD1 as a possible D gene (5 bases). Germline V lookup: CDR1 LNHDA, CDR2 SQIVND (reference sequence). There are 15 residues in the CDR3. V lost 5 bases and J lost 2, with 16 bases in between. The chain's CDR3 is CASSAFRVGTYEQYF. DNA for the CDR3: TGTGCCAGTAGTGCATTCAGGGTTGGAACCTACGAGCAGTACTTC.

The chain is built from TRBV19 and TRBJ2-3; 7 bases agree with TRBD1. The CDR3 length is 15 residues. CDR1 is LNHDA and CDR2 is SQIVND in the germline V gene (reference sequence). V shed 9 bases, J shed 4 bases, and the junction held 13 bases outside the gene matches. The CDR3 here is CASQDRAGSADTQYF. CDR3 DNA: TGTGCCAGCCAAGACAGGGCTGGAAGCGCAGATACGCAGTATTTT.

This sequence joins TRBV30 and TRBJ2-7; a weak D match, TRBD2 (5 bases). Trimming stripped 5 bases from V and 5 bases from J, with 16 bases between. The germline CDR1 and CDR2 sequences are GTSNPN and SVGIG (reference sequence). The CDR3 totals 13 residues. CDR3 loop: CAWQKKRYHEQYF. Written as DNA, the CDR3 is TGTGCCTGGCAAAAAAAGCGGTACCACGAGCAGTACTTC.

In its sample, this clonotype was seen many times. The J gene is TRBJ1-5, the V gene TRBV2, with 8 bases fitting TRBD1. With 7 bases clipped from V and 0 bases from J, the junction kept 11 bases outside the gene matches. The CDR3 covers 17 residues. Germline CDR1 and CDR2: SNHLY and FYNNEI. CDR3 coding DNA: TGTGCCAGCAACCGGGACAGGATAAACCTTAGCAATCAGCCCCAGCATTTT. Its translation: CASNRDRINLSNQPQHF.

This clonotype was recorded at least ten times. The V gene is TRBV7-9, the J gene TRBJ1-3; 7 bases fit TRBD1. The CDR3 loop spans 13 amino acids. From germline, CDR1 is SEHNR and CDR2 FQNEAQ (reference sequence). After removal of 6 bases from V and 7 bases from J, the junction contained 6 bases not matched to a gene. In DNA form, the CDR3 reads TGTGCCAGCAGGACAGGGCCGACGAACACCATATATTTT. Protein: CASRTGPTNTIYF. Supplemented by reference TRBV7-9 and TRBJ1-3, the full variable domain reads DTGVSQNPRHKITKRGQNVTFRCDPISEHNRLYWYRQTLGQGPEFLTYFQNEAQLEKSRLLSDRFSAERPKGSFSTLEIQRTEQGDSAMYLCASRTGPTNTIYFGEGSWLTVV.

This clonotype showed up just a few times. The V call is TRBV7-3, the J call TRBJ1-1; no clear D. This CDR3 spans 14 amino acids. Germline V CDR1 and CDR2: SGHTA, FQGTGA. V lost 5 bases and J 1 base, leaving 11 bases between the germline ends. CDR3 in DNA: TGTGCCAGCAGCCTTTCGGGTTCGAACACTGAAGCTTTCTTT. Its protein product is CASSLSGSNTEAFF.

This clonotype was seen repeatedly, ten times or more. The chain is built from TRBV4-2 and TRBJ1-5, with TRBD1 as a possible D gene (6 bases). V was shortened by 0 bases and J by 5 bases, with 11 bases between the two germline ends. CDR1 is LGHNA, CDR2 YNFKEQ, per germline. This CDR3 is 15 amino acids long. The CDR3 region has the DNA TGTGCCAGCAGCCAAGAGCACAGGGAGTATCAGCCCCAGCATTTT. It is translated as CASSQEHREYQPQHF.

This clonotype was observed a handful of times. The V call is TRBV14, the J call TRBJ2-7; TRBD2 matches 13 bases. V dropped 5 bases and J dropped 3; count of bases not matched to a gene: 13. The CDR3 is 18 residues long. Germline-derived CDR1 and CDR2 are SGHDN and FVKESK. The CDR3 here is CASSVGIGLAGEVYEQYF. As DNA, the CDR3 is TGTGCCAGCAGCGTAGGGATTGGACTAGCGGGAGAAGTCTACGAGCAGTACTTC.

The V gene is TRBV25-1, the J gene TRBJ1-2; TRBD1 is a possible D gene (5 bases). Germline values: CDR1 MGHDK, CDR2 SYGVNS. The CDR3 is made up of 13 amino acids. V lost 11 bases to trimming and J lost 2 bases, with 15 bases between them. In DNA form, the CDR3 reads TGTGCCGCACAAGGGGCCAACAACTATGGCTACACCTTC. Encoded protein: CAAQGANNYGYTF.

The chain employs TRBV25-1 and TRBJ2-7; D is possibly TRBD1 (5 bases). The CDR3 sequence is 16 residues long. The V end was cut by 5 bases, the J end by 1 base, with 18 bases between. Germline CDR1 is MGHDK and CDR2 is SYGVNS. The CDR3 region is CASSSPRVTASYEQYF. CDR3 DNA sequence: TGTGCCAGCAGTAGCCCCAGGGTTACGGCTTCCTACGAGCAGTACTTC.